The 18 T cell receptor beta chains reported below all come from one sample, sequenced in a study of cytomegalovirus exposure and HLA in healthy donors. This PCR relied on a set of 60 Vbeta primers and 13 Jbeta primers. Using immunoSEQ multiplex PCR, the repertoire was profiled, and TCRdb retains in-frame clones only, with some absent. In the table there are fewer than 250,000 clones, 60% to 80% of which are singletons. The sample taken for sequencing was PBMCs. These receptor sequences come from a male donor in good health and CMV-seronegative.

CDR3 nucleotides: TGTGCCAGCAGCCGATATTTCTCGGGAATTGCCAAAAACATTCAGTACTTC. Protein: CASSRYFSGIAKNIQYF. The gene calls are TRBV7-2 and TRBJ2-4, with D perhaps TRBD2 (5 bases). Germline CDR1 reads SGHTA; CDR2 reads FQGNSA. This CDR3 is built from 17 residues. V lost 5 bases and J 1 base, leaving 18 bases between the germline ends.

The chain couples TRBV13 to TRBJ1-4, with D tentatively TRBD1 (6 bases). Germline V gene data show CDR1 as PRHDT and CDR2 as FYEKMQ (reference sequence). The ends were cut back, 2 bases at V and 6 bases at J, with 13 bases in the middle. This CDR3 contains 15 residues. The CDR3 nucleotides are TGTGCCAGCAGCTTATCTACGGGGGGGCATGAAAAACTGTTTTTT. Residues: CASSLSTGGHEKLFF.

The chain is built from TRBV2 and TRBJ1-6, with D perhaps matching TRBD1 (6 bases). The V end was cut by 7 bases, the J end by 8 bases, with 12 bases between. The CDR3 runs to 13 residues. Germline V gene sequence: CDR1 SNHLY, CDR2 FYNNEI. CDR3 in DNA: TGTGCCAGCAAAAGGGGGGGGGATTCACCCCTCCACTTT. It codes for CASKRGGDSPLHF.

The CDR3 DNA follows: TGTGCCAGCCAGGTTGAGACCCTCTCTGGGGCCAACGTCCTGACTTTC. Amino acid sequence: CASQVETLSGANVLTF. The rearrangement uses TRBV19 and TRBJ2-6; D remains unclear. Germline CDR1 LNHDA, CDR2 SQIVND (reference sequence). The CDR3 runs to 16 residues. Trimming stripped 9 bases from V and 0 bases from J, with 15 bases between.

J is TRBJ2-3 and V is TRBV7-9; 7 bases fit TRBD1. This CDR3 is 15 amino acids long. From germline, CDR1 is SEHNR and CDR2 FQNEAQ (reference sequence). This CDR3 is CALVLGQKNTDTQYF. The CDR3 nucleotides are TGTGCTCTAGTGTTGGGACAGAAGAACACAGATACGCAGTATTTT.

The V and J genes are TRBV5-4 and TRBJ2-5, with TRBD1 identical over 8 bases. V lost 3 bases, J lost 4 bases, and 8 bases stayed unmatched. Germline V lookup: CDR1 SGHNT, CDR2 YYREEE (reference sequence). This CDR3 is 15 amino acids long. The CDR3 region has the DNA TGTGCCAGCAGCTGGACTCAGGGGGCCGGAGAGACCCAGTACTTC. Protein sequence: CASSWTQGAGETQYF.

This clone was seen only once. The V and J genes are TRBV5-6 and TRBJ2-1, with TRBD2 identical over 11 bases. The CDR3 totals 16 residues. V lost 4 bases, J lost 6 bases, and 9 bases stayed unmatched. Germline V gene data show CDR1 as SGHDT and CDR2 as YYEEEE. The CDR3 loop reads CASSPRGLAAINEQFF. The CDR3 nucleotides read TGTGCCAGCAGCCCCCGGGGACTAGCGGCAATCAATGAGCAGTTCTTC.

The rearrangement uses TRBV5-1 and TRBJ2-2, with D maybe TRBD1 (5 bases). V lost 5 bases and J 2 bases, leaving 7 bases between the germline ends. CDR1 SGHRS and CDR2 YFSETQ come from the germline V gene. The CDR3 length is 13 residues. CDR3 sequence (DNA): TGCGCCAGCAGTAGGGGCAACACCGGGGAGCTGTTTTTT. As protein: CASSRGNTGELFF.

This sequence joins TRBV7-9 and TRBJ1-1; TRBD1 is a possible D gene (6 bases). The CDR3 is 14 residues long. Trimming took 3 bases from V and 2 from J, leaving 10 bases between them. Germline CDR1 is SEHNR and CDR2 is FQNEAQ (reference sequence). CDR3 region: CASSLGGANTEAFF. The CDR3 bases are TGTGCCAGCAGCTTGGGGGGGGCCAACACTGAAGCTTTCTTT.

The gene calls are TRBV5-1 and TRBJ2-2; D is perhaps TRBD1 (6 bases). This CDR3 has 18 amino acids. Germline values: CDR1 SGHRS, CDR2 YFSETQ. The germline V and J ends were trimmed by 0 bases and 7 bases, with 22 bases remaining between them. Written as DNA, the CDR3 is TGCGCCAGCAGCTTGGAATCTTTAAGGACAGAAAAAGGCGGGGAGCTGTTTTTT. It translates to CASSLESLRTEKGGELFF.

The chain joins TRBV14 to TRBJ2-7; TRBD2 aligns across 14 bases. V was clipped by 3 bases and J by 4 bases; unmatched bases: 5. The CDR3 has 16 residues. CDR1 is SGHDN, CDR2 FVKESK, per germline. CDR3 nucleotides: TGTGCCAGCAGCCATACGGGACTAGCGGGAGTTTACGAGCAGTACTTC. Translating it yields CASSHTGLAGVYEQYF.

V is TRBV19 and J is TRBJ1-1, with D uncertain. CDR1 LNHDA and CDR2 SQIVND come from the germline V gene (reference sequence). This CDR3 is built from 13 residues. V lost 5 bases, J lost 5 bases, and 12 bases lay in between. CDR3 coding DNA: TGTGCCAGTAGTGAGTCTGGGAGGACTGAAGCTTTCTTT. Protein product: CASSESGRTEAFF.

The chain employs TRBV7-9 and TRBJ2-2, with D perhaps TRBD2 (6 bases). V was shortened by 0 bases and J by 4 bases, with 12 bases between the two germline ends. Germline V gene sequence: CDR1 SEHNR, CDR2 FQNEAQ (reference sequence). The CDR3 has 16 residues. CDR3 sequence reads: CASSLAAGLGTGELFF. In nucleotides, the CDR3 is TGTGCCAGCAGCTTAGCCGCGGGACTGGGCACCGGGGAGCTGTTTTTT.

This clone was counted once. The chain carries TRBV5-4 and TRBJ2-7; TRBD1 agrees at 7 bases. Trimming took 2 bases from V and 7 from J; bases not matched to a gene: 15. Germline V lookup: CDR1 SGHNT, CDR2 YYREEE (reference sequence). The CDR3 runs 16 residues. The CDR3 protein is CASSLGGSRQGREQYF. The CDR3 DNA sequence: TGTGCCAGCAGCTTAGGGGGCAGTCGACAGGGACGGGAGCAGTACTTC. Full variable domain (outside the CDR3, taken from reference TRBV5-4 and TRBJ2-7): ETGVTQSPTHLIKTRGQQVTLRCSSQSGHNTVSWYQQALGQGPQFIFQYYREEENGRGNFPPRFSGLQFPNYSSELNVNALELDDSALYLCASSLGGSRQGREQYFGPGTRLTVT.

This clone showed up just a few times. The genes are TRBV7-9 and TRBJ1-2; 8 bases line up with TRBD1. The junction had 7 bases not matched to a gene; V was cut back by 5 bases and J by 5 bases. The CDR3 loop spans 14 amino acids. Germline loops: CDR1 SEHNR, CDR2 FQNEAQ (reference sequence). CDR3 sequence: CASSNDRGGYGYTF. DNA of the CDR3: TGTGCCAGCAGCAACGACAGGGGAGGATATGGCTACACCTTC.

The gene calls are TRBV11-3 and TRBJ2-3; 8 bases line up with TRBD1. Germline V lookup: CDR1 SGHNT, CDR2 YENEEA. This CDR3 spans 12 amino acids. The J segment lost 11 bases and the V segment lost 5 bases, leaving 6 bases of the junction unmatched. The CDR3 loop is CASSQGANRQYF. The DNA for the CDR3 is TGTGCCAGCAGCCAGGGGGCGAATAGGCAGTATTTT.

The chain couples TRBV5-4 to TRBJ2-7, with TRBD1 as a possible D gene (6 bases). V lost 3 bases and J lost 10, with 23 bases in between. Germline V lookup: CDR1 SGHNT, CDR2 YYREEE (reference sequence). The CDR3 is 15 residues long. The CDR3, as DNA: TGTGCCAGCAGCTCCACCCCCGGGACAAGTGGGCCACAGTACTTC. It is translated as CASSSTPGTSGPQYF.

The chain carries TRBV5-1 and TRBJ2-7; tentatively, D is TRBD2 (6 bases). Trimming removed 0 bases from V and 6 bases from J, with 13 bases in between. CDR1 and CDR2 (germline): SGHRS, YFSETQ. The CDR3 runs to 14 residues. The CDR3: CASSLAGSLSEQYF. The CDR3 coding sequence is TGCGCCAGCAGCTTGGCCGGGAGCTTAAGCGAGCAGTACTTC.